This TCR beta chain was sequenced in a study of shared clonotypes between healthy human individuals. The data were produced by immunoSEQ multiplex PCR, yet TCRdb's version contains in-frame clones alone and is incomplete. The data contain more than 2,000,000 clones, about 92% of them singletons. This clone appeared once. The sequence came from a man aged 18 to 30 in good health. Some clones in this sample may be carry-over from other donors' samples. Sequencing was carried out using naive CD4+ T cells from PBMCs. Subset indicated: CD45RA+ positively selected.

The CDR3: CASSLGGRAPNEQFF. The CDR3 DNA reads TGTGCCAGCAGCTTAGGCGGGAGGGCCCCCAATGAGCAGTTCTTC. The rearrangement links TRBV7-3 to TRBJ2-1; TRBD2 agrees at 9 bases. CDR3 length: 15 residues. Germline V CDR1 and CDR2: SGHTA, FQGTGA. V gave up 2 bases and J gave up 6 bases; unmatched junction bases: 5.